Presented here are 18 T cell receptor beta chains from one specimen sequenced in a study of tumor-infiltrating lymphocytes in oesophageal squamous cell carcinoma (dated by TCRdb to 2016 to 2017). Library preparation employed PCR. These reads were obtained on an Illumina HiSeq 1500. TCRdb applied fastp at Q25 and MiXCR to the public reads, then kept only in-frame beta chains. Entries that share a CDR3 protein sequence are merged under the most common genes and DNA. The sample table records about 11,000 distinct CDR3 sequences; 52% of these occur just once. The top ten constitute 15% to 20% of the sample. The sequencing sample was made of esophageal tumor tissue. These receptors originate from a female donor with esophageal squamous cell carcinoma.

The chain is built from TRBV7-3 and TRBJ2-5, with 8 nucleotides matching TRBD1. The J call may not be correct, given that the DNA end is closer to TRBJ1-1. This CDR3 contains 15 residues. The germline V gene encodes CDR1 SGHTA and CDR2 FQGTGA. This CDR3 is CASSSTGQGNTEAFF. The CDR3 coding sequence is TGTGCCAGCAGCTCCACCGGACAGGGGAACACTGAAGCTTTCTTT.

Comment on this clonotype: A much larger clone differs from this one at a single base, so this may be a read error. The chain joins TRBV7-3 to TRBJ2-3; possibly TRBD2 for D (6 bases). The CDR3 is 15 residues long. Germline V gene data show CDR1 as SGHTA and CDR2 as FQGTGA. As DNA, the CDR3 is TGTGTCAGCAGCTTAATCGGCGGGAAGGCAGATACGCAGTATTTT. As protein: CVSSLIGGKADTQYF.

The sample holds many counts of this clonotype. The V gene is TRBV6-1, the J gene TRBJ1-1, with 9 bases identical to TRBD1. After removal of 5 bases from V and 10 bases from J, the junction contained 8 bases not matched to a gene. CDR1 and CDR2 from the germline V gene are MNHNS and SASEGT. This CDR3 has 13 residues. Here the CDR3 reads CASSPRTGATAFF. Written as DNA, the CDR3 is TGTGCCAGCAGTCCAAGGACAGGGGCGACAGCTTTCTTT.

There are many counts of this clonotype. The V call is TRBV5-1, the J call TRBJ1-1; weak D call: TRBD1 (5 bases). In germline, CDR1 is SGHRS, CDR2 YFSETQ. The CDR3 loop spans 14 amino acids. The ends were cut back, 5 bases at V and 4 bases at J, with 15 bases in the middle. CDR3 coding DNA: TGCGCCAGCAGTTTTCTCCAGGGAGGCACTGAAGCTTTCTTT. Residues: CASSFLQGGTEAFF.

Worth noting for this clonotype: A junction end diverges from the germline sequence, so it may reflect a read error. V usage is TRBV7-8 and J usage is TRBJ1-6, with unresolved D. CDR3 length: 12 amino acids. Germline CDR1 is SGHVS and CDR2 is FQNEAQ. The CDR3 spells CASSFDSYEQYF. The CDR3 coding sequence is TGTGCCAGCAGCTTTGACTCCTACGAGCAGTACTTT.

The table lists this clonotype with a few counts. V and J are TRBV6-1 and TRBJ2-2, with 10 bases matching TRBD2. There are 18 residues in the CDR3. J was trimmed by 2 bases and V by 7 bases; bases with no gene match: 13. Germline V gives CDR1 MNHNS, CDR2 SASEGT. CDR3 nucleotides: TGTGCCAGCATGTTCCGGTTTAGCGGGGGGTCCAACACCGGGGAGCTGTTTTTT. Its translation is CASMFRFSGGSNTGELFF.

The chain links TRBV7-3 to TRBJ2-3; D is ambiguous. The CDR3 is 15 amino acids. In germline, CDR1 is SGHTA, CDR2 FQGTGA. V dropped 5 bases and J dropped 6 bases, with 18 bases sitting between them. For the CDR3, the DNA is TGTGCCAGCAGCGGGTCCGGTGGGGTGTTTGATACGCAGTATTTT. Translation gives CASSGSGGVFDTQYF.

The chain's CDR3 is CASSDASGSTDTQYF. As DNA, the CDR3 is TGTGCCAGCAGTGACGCTAGCGGGAGCACAGATACGCAGTATTTT. V is TRBV6-1 and J is TRBJ2-3; 8 nucleotides match TRBD2. The CDR3 is 15 amino acids. Germline trimming cut 3 bases from V and 0 bases from J; bases unmatched to any gene: 2. The germline V gene encodes CDR1 MNHNS and CDR2 SASEGT.

Notes on this clonotype: One junction end disagrees with the germline gene, perhaps due to a read error. The chain joins TRBV6-5 to TRBJ1-5, with 8 positions matching TRBD1. Looked up from germline, CDR1 is MNHEY and CDR2 is SVGAGI. This CDR3 has 16 amino acids. The CDR3 reads CASSDDRGRGNQPRHF. DNA for the CDR3: TGTGCCAGCAGCGACGACAGGGGAAGGGGCAATCAGCCCCGGCATTTT.

The rearrangement links TRBV7-2 to TRBJ1-2, with D unresolved. Germline lookup yields CDR1 SGHTA and CDR2 FQGNSA. The CDR3 extends over 14 amino acids. The V end lost 1 base, the J end lost 1 base, and 7 bases lay between the germline ends. CDR3 region: CASSLGPGNYGYTF. Written as DNA, the CDR3 is TGTGCCAGCAGCTTAGGTCCCGGTAACTATGGCTACACCTTC.

The chain carries TRBV12-3 or TRBV12-4 and TRBJ2-1; 10 nucleotides line up with TRBD2. There are 14 residues in the CDR3. Trimming at V came to 3 bases and at J to 10 bases, leaving 6 bases not matched to a gene. Here the CDR3 reads CASSFTRLAGEQFF. The CDR3 region has the DNA TGTGCCAGCAGTTTTACGAGACTAGCGGGCGAGCAGTTCTTC.

This clonotype was seen only a few times. The missing conserved phenylalanine or tryptophan at the end of this CDR3 makes a read error likely. The DNA is left out, because the CDR3 cannot be placed on it with certainty; the CDR3 is given as TCRdb lists it. This chain connects TRBV7-2 to TRBJ1-1. Per germline, CDR1 SGHTA and CDR2 FQGNSA. Ends included, the CDR3 has 17 residues. The CDR3 reads CASSTRLAGFWSSSSGQ.

This clonotype showed up many times. This chain links TRBV2 with TRBJ2-1; 9 bases are a match to TRBD1. Germline CDR1 reads SNHLY; CDR2 reads FYNNEI. The CDR3 has 15 amino acids. After removal of 7 bases from V and 6 bases from J, the junction contained 10 bases not matched to a gene. CDR3 loop: CASTKTGGKGNEQFF. In DNA, the CDR3 is TGTGCCAGCACGAAAACAGGGGGCAAGGGCAATGAGCAGTTCTTC.

The V gene is TRBV7-3, the J gene TRBJ2-5; D could derive from TRBD1 or TRBD2 (7 bases each). Germline V gives CDR1 SGHTA, CDR2 FQGTGA. With 2 bases removed from V and 5 bases from J, the gap between germline ends came to 12 bases. The CDR3 is made up of 14 amino acids. CDR3 sequence: CASSLEQGGETQYF. In DNA form, the CDR3 reads TGTGCCAGCAGCTTAGAGCAGGGGGGGGAGACCCAGTACTTC.

This chain uses TRBV27 with TRBJ2-3, with 12 bases identical to TRBD1. The CDR3 has 18 residues. After removal of 1 base from V and 5 bases from J, the junction contained 10 bases not matched to a gene. Germline V gene lookup returns CDR1 MNHEY and CDR2 SMNVEV (reference sequence). CDR3: CASSLFEPGQGAIDTQYF. The DNA of the CDR3 is TGTGCCAGCAGTTTATTCGAACCGGGACAGGGGGCAATAGATACGCAGTATTTT.

The CDR3, as DNA: TGTGCCAGCAGCTTTGTACTTGGCACAGATACGCAGTATTTT. Its translation is CASSFVLGTDTQYF. This rearrangement joins TRBV7-2 to TRBJ2-3, with unresolved D. The CDR3 is 14 residues long. Germline assignment: CDR1 SGHTA and CDR2 FQGNSA. Between the trimmed V and J ends, which lost 3 bases and 1 base, there was a span of 8 bases.

This clonotype was recorded only once. The V call is TRBV10-2, the J call TRBJ2-3; 8 bases match TRBD2. V lost 5 bases to trimming and J lost 5 bases; unmatched junction nucleotides: 6. The CDR3 has 14 residues. The germline CDR1 and CDR2 sequences are WSHSY and SAAADI. The CDR3 region has the DNA TGCGCCAGCAGTCTAGCGGGTCCGGTAGATACGCAGTATTTT. Amino acids: CASSLAGPVDTQYF.

By share, this clonotype ranks as medium-sized (0.01 to 0.1%). This is likely a read error, given that the CDR3 carries no conserved phenylalanine or tryptophan at its end. The DNA is left out, because the CDR3 cannot be placed on it with certainty; the CDR3 is given as TCRdb lists it. The V and J genes are TRBV7-2 and TRBJ2-7. From germline, CDR1 is SGHTA and CDR2 FQGNSA. Inclusive of both ends, the CDR3 amounts to 14 amino acids. CDR3 loop: CASSLGSNGYTFGS.